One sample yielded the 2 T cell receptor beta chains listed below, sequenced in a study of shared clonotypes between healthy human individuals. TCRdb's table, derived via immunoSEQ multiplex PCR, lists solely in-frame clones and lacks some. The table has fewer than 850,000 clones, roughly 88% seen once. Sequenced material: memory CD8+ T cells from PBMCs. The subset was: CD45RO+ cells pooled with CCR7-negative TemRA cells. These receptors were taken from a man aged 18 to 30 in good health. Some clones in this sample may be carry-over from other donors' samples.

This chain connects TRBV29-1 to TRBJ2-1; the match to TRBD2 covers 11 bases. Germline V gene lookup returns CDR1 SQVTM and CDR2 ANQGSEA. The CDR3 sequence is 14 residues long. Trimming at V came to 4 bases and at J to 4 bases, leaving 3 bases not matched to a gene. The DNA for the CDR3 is TGCAGCGTTGTGCGACTAGCGGGATACAATGAGCAGTTCTTC. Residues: CSVVRLAGYNEQFF.

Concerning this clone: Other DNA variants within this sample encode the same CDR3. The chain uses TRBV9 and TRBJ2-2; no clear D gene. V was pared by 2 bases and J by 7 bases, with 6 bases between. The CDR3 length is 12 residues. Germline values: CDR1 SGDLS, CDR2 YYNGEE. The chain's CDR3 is CASSVVIGELFF. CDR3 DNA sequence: TGTGCCAGCAGCGTCGTCATCGGGGAGCTGTTTTTT.